Listed below are T cell receptor beta chains from one sample, sequenced in a study of T cell responses to AZD1222 COVID-19 vaccine. Clones were read by immunoSEQ multiplex PCR, and TCRdb kept only the in-frame ones, dropping some. The sample includes 250,000 to 300,000 clones, 90% to 95% seen only once; the top ten take about 0.5%. The sequences come from peripheral blood, collected 28 days after the second AZD1222 dose. Receptors were obtained from an adult who received the AZD1222 COVID-19 vaccine. The CDR3 runs from the conserved cysteine through the conserved F or W. The order of the fields is J gene, V gene, D gene, clone size, CDR3 protein, CDR3 DNA. D genes are given only for firm matches. Size tells how often a clone was seen (once, few, many) or the class of an expanded clone, and some rows leave it out.

TRBJ1-3,TRBV4-1,.,.,CASSQRGGSGNTIYF,TGCGCCAGCAGCCAAAGGGGGGGCTCTGGAAACACCATATATTTT
TRBJ2-3,TRBV4-1,.,.,CASSQEGRGWPDTQYF,TGCGCCAGCAGCCAAGAAGGGAGGGGGTGGCCAGATACGCAGTATTTT
TRBJ1-2,TRBV4-1,TRBD1,once,CASSHLDRGDYGYTF,TGCGCCAGCAGCCACCTGGACAGGGGAGATTATGGCTACACCTTC
TRBJ1-2,TRBV24-1,.,.,CATSVVASWIGGYTF,TGTGCCACCAGTGTTGTGGCCTCCTGGATCGGTGGCTACACCTTC
TRBJ2-1,TRBV7-9,.,.,CASSLARYNEQFF,TGTGCCAGCAGCTTGGCCAGATACAATGAGCAGTTCTTC
TRBJ1-1,TRBV7-9,.,.,CASSRTRPRGDTEAFF,TGTGCCAGCAGCCGGACACGTCCCCGGGGGGACACTGAAGCTTTCTTT
TRBJ2-7,TRBV5-4,TRBD2,.,CASSSRTSGRGEQYF,TGTGCCAGCAGCTCAAGGACTAGCGGGAGAGGCGAGCAGTACTTC
TRBJ2-3,TRBV28,TRBD2,.,CASSPSGRATDTQYF,TGTGCCAGCAGTCCTAGCGGGAGGGCCACAGATACGCAGTATTTT
TRBJ2-1,TRBV28,TRBD2,.,CASTPRTSGSRGRIF,TGTGCCAGCACTCCCCGGACTAGCGGCTCGCGGGGGAGGATCTTC
TRBJ2-5,TRBV6-5,.,.,CASTVGYETQYF,TGTGCCAGCACGGTGGGGTATGAGACCCAGTACTTC
TRBJ1-6,TRBV5-1,.,.,CSQAGEGSPLHF,TGCAGCCAGGCAGGGGAGGGTTCACCCCTCCACTTT
TRBJ2-7,TRBV6-4,TRBD1,.,CASSTTRQGREDYEQYF,TGTGCCAGCAGTACCACTCGACAGGGCAGGGAAGACTACGAGCAGTACTTC
TRBJ2-7,TRBV15,TRBD1,.,CATSDRDRGNEQYF,TGTGCCACCAGCGACCGGGACAGGGGCAACGAGCAGTACTTC
TRBJ1-2,TRBV28,.,.,CASSFSVYGYTF,TGTGCCAGCAGTTTTTCGGTCTATGGCTACACCTTC
TRBJ1-2,TRBV7-9,.,.,CASSLGGYNYGYTF,TGTGCCAGCAGCTTGGGGGGGTACAACTATGGCTACACCTTC
TRBJ1-2,TRBV7-2,.,.,CASSAGWRPYGYTF,TGTGCCAGCAGCGCAGGATGGAGGCCCTATGGCTACACCTTC
TRBJ1-1,TRBV4-1,.,.,CASSQEGRVKIEAFF,TGCGCCAGCAGCCAAGAAGGTCGGGTAAAAATTGAAGCTTTCTTT
TRBJ1-6,TRBV2,.,once,CASSEAQGQNSPLHF,TGTGCCAGCAGTGAAGCGCAGGGCCAAAATTCACCCCTCCACTTT
TRBJ2-3,TRBV7-9,TRBD2,.,CASSSSGGSTDTQYF,TGTGCCAGCAGTTCTAGCGGGGGGTCCACAGATACGCAGTATTTT
TRBJ2-1,TRBV27,.,.,CASSLGGTYNEQFF,TGTGCCAGCAGTTTAGGGGGAACCTACAATGAGCAGTTCTTC
TRBJ2-7,TRBV12-2,.,once,CASRPPRQHYEQYF,TGTGCAAGTCGCCCCCCCCGACAGCACTACGAGCAGTACTTC
TRBJ1-4,TRBV7-8,.,.,CASSSRGIDEKLFF,TGTGCCAGCAGCTCCCGGGGGATTGATGAAAAACTGTTTTTT
TRBJ2-1,TRBV28,.,.,CASAAGLDEQFF,TGTGCCAGCGCAGCAGGGCTCGATGAGCAGTTCTTC
TRBJ2-5,TRBV5-1,.,.,CASSSQGGTQETQYF,TGCGCCAGCAGCTCTCAGGGGGGAACTCAAGAGACCCAGTACTTC
TRBJ2-3,TRBV6-6,TRBD2,.,CASSYSSREGTQYF,TGTGCCAGCAGTTACTCGAGTAGGGAGGGTACGCAGTATTTT
TRBJ2-1,TRBV19,.,.,CASSIVHGRSSYNEQFF,TGTGCCAGTAGTATAGTTCATGGGAGAAGCTCCTACAATGAGCAGTTCTTC
TRBJ2-7,TRBV18,.,.,CASSPSAGRHDEQYF,TGTGCCAGCTCACCATCGGCAGGGAGACACGACGAGCAGTACTTC
TRBJ2-1,TRBV20-1,.,once,CSATNNEQFF,TGCAGTGCTACTAACAATGAGCAGTTCTTC
TRBJ2-6,TRBV4-1,.,.,CASSQQQGSGANVLTF,TGCGCCAGCAGCCAGCAACAGGGCTCTGGGGCCAACGTCCTGACTTTC
TRBJ1-1,TRBV5-4,TRBD1,.,CASSLGSGGMHTEAFF,TGTGCCAGCAGCTTGGGGTCAGGGGGAATGCACACTGAAGCTTTCTTT
TRBJ1-2,TRBV4-1,TRBD1,.,CASSPGQAKRTYGYTF,TGCGCCAGCAGCCCCGGACAGGCTAAAAGAACCTATGGCTACACCTTC
TRBJ2-7,TRBV21-1,.,.,CASSVRQGFEDNQYEQYF,TGTGCCAGCAGCGTACGACAGGGGTTTGAGGACAATCAGTACGAGCAGTACTTC
TRBJ2-5,TRBV28,.,.,CASSLSTYQETQYF,TGTGCCAGCAGTCTTTCGACCTACCAAGAGACCCAGTACTTC
TRBJ2-7,TRBV18,.,.,CASSLRAGTYEQYF,TGTGCCAGCTCACTTAGGGCAGGGACCTACGAGCAGTACTTC
TRBJ2-3,TRBV2,.,.,CASRSYLSTDTQYF,TGTGCCAGCAGGTCCTACCTTAGCACAGATACGCAGTATTTT
TRBJ2-7,TRBV28,.,.,CASSLAGQFYEQYF,TGTGCCAGCAGTTTGGCGGGACAGTTCTACGAGCAGTACTTC